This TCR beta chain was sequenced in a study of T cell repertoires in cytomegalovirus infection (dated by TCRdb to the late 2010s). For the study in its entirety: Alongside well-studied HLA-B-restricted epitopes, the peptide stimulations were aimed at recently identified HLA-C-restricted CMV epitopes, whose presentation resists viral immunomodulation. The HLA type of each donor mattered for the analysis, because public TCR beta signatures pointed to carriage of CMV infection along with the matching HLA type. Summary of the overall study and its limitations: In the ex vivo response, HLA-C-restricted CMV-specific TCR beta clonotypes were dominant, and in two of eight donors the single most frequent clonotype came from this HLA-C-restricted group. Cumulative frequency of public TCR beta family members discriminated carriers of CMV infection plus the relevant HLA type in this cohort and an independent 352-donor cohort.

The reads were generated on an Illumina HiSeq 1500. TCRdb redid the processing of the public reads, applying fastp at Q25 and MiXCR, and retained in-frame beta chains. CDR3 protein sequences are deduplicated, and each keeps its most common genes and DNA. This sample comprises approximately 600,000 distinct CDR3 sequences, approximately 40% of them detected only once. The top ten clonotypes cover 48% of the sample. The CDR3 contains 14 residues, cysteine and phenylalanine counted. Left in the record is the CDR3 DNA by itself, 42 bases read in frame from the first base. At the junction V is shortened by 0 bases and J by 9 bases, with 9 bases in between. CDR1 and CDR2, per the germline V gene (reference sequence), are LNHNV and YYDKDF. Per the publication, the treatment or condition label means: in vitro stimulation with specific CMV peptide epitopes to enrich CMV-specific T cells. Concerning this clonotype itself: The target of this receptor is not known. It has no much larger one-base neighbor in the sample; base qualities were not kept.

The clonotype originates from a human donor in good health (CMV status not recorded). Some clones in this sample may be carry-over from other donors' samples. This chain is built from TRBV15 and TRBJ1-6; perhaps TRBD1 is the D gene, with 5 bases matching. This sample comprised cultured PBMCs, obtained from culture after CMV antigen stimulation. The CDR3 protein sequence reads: CATSREGVTSPLHF. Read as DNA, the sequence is TGTGCCACCAGCAGAGAAGGGGTCACTTCACCCCTCCACTTT.